This is a list of T cell receptor beta chains from one sample in a study of OX40 agonist ivuxolimab in advanced cancers. TCRdb's table, derived via immunoSEQ multiplex PCR, lists solely in-frame clones and lacks some. The table lists roughly 70,000 clones, 90% of them singletons, with approximately 11% in the top ten. The sequencing here drew on CD4+ or CD8+ T cells sorted from blood, taken in a trial of the OX40 agonist ivuxolimab. Receptors originate from an adult with an advanced solid tumor such as melanoma, head and neck, liver or kidney cancer. Both conserved end residues are part of each CDR3. Each record gives: V gene, J gene, D gene, CDR3 protein, CDR3 DNA. The D gene is left open where the match is weak.

>TRBV6-1|TRBJ1-1|NA
CASIAGWNTEAFF
TGTGCCAGCATCGCAGGGTGGAACACTGAAGCTTTCTTT
>TRBV2|TRBJ2-3|TRBD2
CASSQTQLAGDTDTQYF
TGTGCCAGCAGTCAAACACAACTAGCGGGAGACACAGATACGCAGTATTTT
>TRBV18|TRBJ2-3|NA
CASSPTGGVLTQYF
TGTGCCAGCTCACCTACAGGGGGGGTCCTTACGCAGTATTTT
>TRBV7-9|TRBJ1-2|NA
CASSLLTGTYDGYTF
TGTGCCAGCAGCTTACTGACAGGAACGTATGATGGCTACACCTTC
>TRBV12-5|TRBJ2-5|TRBD2
CASGLGTSDQETQYF
TGTGCTAGTGGTCTCGGGACTAGCGATCAAGAGACCCAGTACTTC
>TRBV14|TRBJ2-7|TRBD1
CASSQYRGSTYEQYF
TGTGCCAGCAGCCAGTACAGGGGGTCGACCTACGAGCAGTACTTC
>TRBV7-9|TRBJ1-1|NA
CASSWMGVEAFF
TGTGCCAGCAGCTGGATGGGGGTTGAAGCTTTCTTT
>TRBV9|TRBJ2-1|NA
CASSVGGRVNEQFF
TGTGCCAGCAGCGTAGGAGGAAGGGTCAATGAGCAGTTCTTC
>TRBV7-9|TRBJ2-1|NA
CASQLGPGYNEQFF
TGTGCCAGTCAGCTGGGGCCGGGGTACAATGAGCAGTTCTTC
>TRBV19|TRBJ1-4|NA
CASSIDLDSGEKLFF
TGTGCCAGTAGTATAGACCTGGACAGTGGGGAAAAACTGTTTTTT
>TRBV4-1|TRBJ2-1|NA
CASSQEPGRSNEQFF
TGCGCCAGCAGCCAAGAGCCGGGCAGGAGCAATGAGCAGTTCTTC
>TRBV5-5|TRBJ2-7|TRBD1
CASSLERGRRYEQYF
TGTGCCAGCAGCTTGGAGAGGGGGCGCCGGTACGAGCAGTACTTC